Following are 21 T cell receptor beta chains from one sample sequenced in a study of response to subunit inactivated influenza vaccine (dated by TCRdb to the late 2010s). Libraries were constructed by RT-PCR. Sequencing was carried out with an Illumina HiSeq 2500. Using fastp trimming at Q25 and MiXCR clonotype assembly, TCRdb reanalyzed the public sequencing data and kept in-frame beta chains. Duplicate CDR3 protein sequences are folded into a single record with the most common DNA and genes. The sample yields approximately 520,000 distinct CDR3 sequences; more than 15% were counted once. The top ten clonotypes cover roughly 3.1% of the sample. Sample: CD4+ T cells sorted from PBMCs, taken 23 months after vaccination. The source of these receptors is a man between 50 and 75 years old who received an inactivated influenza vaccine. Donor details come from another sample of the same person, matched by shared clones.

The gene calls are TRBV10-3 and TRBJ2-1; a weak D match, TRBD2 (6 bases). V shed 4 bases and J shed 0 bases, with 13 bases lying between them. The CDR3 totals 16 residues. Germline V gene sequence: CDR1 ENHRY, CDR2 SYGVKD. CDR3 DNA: TGTGCCATCAGTGGCTCGACTAGTGACTCCTACAATGAGCAGTTCTTC. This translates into CAISGSTSDSYNEQFF.

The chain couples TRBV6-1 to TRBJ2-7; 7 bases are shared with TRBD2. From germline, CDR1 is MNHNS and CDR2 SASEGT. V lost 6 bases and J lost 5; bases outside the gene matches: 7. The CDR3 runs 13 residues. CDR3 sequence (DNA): TGTGCCAGCAGGGCTGGGGGGGGACACGAGCAGTACTTC. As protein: CASRAGGGHEQYF.

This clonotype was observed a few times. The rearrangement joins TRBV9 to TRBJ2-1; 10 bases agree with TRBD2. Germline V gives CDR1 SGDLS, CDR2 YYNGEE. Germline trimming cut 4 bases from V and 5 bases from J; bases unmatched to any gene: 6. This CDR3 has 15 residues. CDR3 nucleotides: TGTGCCAGCAGCCCTCGGGGACTAGCGAACAATGAGCAGTTCTTC. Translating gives CASSPRGLANNEQFF. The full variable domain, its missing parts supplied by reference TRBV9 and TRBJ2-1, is DSGVTQTPKHLITATGQRVTLRCSPRSGDLSVYWYQQSLDQGLQFLIQYYNGEERAKGNILERFSAQQFPDLHSELNLSSLELGDSALYFCASSPRGLANNEQFFGPGTRLTVL.

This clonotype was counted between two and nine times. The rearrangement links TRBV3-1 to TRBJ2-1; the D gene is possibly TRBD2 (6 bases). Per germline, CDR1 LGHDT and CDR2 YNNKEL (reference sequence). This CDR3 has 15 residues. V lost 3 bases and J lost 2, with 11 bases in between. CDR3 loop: CASSHRGKTYNEQFF. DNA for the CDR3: TGTGCCAGCAGCCACCGGGGGAAAACCTACAATGAGCAGTTCTTC.

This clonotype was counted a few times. The CDR3 sequence is CASSAGGPQHF. DNA of the CDR3: TGTGCCAGCAGCGCCGGAGGGCCCCAGCATTTT. This sequence joins TRBV7-9 and TRBJ1-5; D is uncertain. Trimming removed 5 bases at V and 9 bases at J, with 8 bases between. The CDR3 contains 11 residues. CDR1 and CDR2 (germline): SEHNR, FQNEAQ (reference sequence).

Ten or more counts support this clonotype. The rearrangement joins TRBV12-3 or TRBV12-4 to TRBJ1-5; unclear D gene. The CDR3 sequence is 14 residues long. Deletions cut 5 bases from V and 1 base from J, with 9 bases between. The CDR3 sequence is CASSRTPSNQPQHF. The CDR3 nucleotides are TGTGCCAGCAGTCGGACCCCAAGCAATCAGCCCCAGCATTTT.

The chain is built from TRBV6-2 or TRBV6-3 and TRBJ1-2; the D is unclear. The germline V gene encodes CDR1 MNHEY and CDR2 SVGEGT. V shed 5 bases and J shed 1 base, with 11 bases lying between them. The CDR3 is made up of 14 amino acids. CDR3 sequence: CASSRRRDNYGYTF. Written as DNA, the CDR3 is TGTGCCAGCAGTAGGAGAAGGGATAACTATGGCTACACCTTC.

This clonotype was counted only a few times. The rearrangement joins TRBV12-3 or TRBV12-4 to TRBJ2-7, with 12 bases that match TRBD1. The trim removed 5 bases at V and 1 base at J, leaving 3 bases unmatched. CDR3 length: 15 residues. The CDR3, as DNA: TGTGCCAGCAGTCGGGACAGGGGGCAGTCCTACGAGCAGTACTTC. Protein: CASSRDRGQSYEQYF.

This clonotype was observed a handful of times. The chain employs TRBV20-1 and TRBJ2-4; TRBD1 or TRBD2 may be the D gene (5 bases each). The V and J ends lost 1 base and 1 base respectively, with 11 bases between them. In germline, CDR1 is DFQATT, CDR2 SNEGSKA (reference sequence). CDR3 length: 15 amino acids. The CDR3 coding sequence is TGCAGTGCTAGAGGGGGGACGCCTGCCAAAAACATTCAGTACTTC. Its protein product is CSARGGTPAKNIQYF.

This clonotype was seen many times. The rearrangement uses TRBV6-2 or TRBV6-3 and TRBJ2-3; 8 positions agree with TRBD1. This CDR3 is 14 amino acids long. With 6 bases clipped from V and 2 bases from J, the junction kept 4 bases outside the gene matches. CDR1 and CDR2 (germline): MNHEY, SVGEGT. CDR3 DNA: TGTGCCAGCAGAGAGGACAGGGTCACAGATACGCAGTATTTT. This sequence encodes CASREDRVTDTQYF.

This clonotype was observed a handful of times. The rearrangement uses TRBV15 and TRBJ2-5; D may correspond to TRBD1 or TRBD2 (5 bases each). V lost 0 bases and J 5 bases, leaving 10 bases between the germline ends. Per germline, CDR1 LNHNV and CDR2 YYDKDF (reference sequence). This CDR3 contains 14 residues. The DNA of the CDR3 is TGTGCCACCAGCAGAGAGGGGGTTGAGGAGACCCAGTACTTC. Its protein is CATSREGVEETQYF.

The CDR3 here is CASARAGGTYEQYF. The CDR3 DNA reads as TGTGCCAGCGCCCGAGCAGGGGGAACCTACGAGCAGTACTTC. The rearrangement links TRBV12-3 or TRBV12-4 to TRBJ2-7; 7 positions agree with TRBD1. The V and J ends lost 8 bases and 2 bases, in that order; junction bases with no gene match: 9. This CDR3 is 14 amino acids long.

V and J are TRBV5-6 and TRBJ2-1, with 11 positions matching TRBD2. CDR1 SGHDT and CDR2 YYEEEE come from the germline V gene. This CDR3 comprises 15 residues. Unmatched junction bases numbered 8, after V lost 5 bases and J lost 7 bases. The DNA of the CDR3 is TGTGCCAGCAGATTACTAGCGGGAGCTTCAAATGAGCAGTTCTTC. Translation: CASRLLAGASNEQFF.

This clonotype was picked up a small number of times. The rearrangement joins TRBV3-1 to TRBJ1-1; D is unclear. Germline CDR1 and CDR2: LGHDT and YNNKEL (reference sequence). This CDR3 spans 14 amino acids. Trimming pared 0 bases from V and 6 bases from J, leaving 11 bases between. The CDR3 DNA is TGTGCCAGCAGCCAAGATCTAGGAGGGTCTGAAGCTTTCTTT. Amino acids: CASSQDLGGSEAFF.

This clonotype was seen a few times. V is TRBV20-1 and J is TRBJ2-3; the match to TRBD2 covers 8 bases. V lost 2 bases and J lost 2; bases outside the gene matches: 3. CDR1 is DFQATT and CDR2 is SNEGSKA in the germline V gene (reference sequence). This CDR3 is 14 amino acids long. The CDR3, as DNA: TGCAGTGCTAGACGCGGGGGGACCACAGATACGCAGTATTTT. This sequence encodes CSARRGGTTDTQYF.

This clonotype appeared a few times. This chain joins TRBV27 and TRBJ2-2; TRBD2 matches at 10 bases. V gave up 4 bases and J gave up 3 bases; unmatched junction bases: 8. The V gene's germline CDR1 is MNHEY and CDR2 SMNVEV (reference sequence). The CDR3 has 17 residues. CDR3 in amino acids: CASSSSFSGGYTGELFF. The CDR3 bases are TGTGCCAGCAGTTCCAGTTTTAGCGGGGGGTACACCGGGGAGCTGTTTTTT.

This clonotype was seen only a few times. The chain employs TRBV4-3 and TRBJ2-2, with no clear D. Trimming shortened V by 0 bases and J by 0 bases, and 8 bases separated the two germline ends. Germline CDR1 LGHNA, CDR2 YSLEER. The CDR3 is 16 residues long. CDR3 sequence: CASSQDALTNTGELFF. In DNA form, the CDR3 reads TGCGCCAGCAGCCAAGATGCTTTGACGAACACCGGGGAGCTGTTTTTT.

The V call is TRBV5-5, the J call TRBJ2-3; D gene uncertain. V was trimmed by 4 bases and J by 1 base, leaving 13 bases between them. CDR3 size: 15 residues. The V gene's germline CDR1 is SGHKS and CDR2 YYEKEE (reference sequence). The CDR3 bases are TGTGCCAGCAGCCGACTCGACGGCCGCACAGATACGCAGTATTTT. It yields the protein CASSRLDGRTDTQYF. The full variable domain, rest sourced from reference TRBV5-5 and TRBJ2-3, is DAGVTQSPTHLIKTRGQQVTLRCSPISGHKSVSWYQQVLGQGPQFIFQYYEKEERGRGNFPDRFSARQFPNYSSELNVNALLLGDSALYLCASSRLDGRTDTQYFGPGTRLTVL.

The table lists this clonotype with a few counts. This CDR3 is CASSRDWTYEQYF. CDR3 DNA: TGTGCCAGCAGTCGGGATTGGACCTACGAGCAGTACTTC. The V gene is TRBV12-3 or TRBV12-4, the J gene TRBJ2-7, with TRBD2 as a possible D gene (5 bases). The CDR3 consists of 13 residues. V lost 5 bases, J lost 2 bases, and 10 bases lay in between.

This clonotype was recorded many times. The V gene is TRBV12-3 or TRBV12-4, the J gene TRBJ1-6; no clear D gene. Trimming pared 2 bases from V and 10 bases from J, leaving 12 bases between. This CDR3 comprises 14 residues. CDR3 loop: CASSLRLAQSPLHF. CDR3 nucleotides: TGTGCCAGCAGTTTACGTCTGGCACAATCACCCCTCCACTTT.

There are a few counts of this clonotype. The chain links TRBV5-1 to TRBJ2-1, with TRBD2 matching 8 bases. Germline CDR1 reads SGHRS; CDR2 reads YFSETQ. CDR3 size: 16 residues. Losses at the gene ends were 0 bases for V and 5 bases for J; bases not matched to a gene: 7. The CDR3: CASSLDSSGHNNEQFF. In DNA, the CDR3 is TGCGCCAGCAGCTTGGATTCTAGCGGGCATAACAATGAGCAGTTCTTC.